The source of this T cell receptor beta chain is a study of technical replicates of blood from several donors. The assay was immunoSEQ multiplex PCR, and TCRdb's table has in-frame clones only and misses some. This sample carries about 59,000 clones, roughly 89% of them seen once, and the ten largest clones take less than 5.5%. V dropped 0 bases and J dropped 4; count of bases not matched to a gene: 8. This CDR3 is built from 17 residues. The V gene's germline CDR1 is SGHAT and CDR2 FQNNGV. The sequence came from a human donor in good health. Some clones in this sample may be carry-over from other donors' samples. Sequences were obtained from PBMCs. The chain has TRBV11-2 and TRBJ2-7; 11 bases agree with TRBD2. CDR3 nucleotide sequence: TGTGCCAGCAGCTTAGATCTCACTTCTAGCGGGGGGTACGAGCAGTACTTC. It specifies CASSLDLTSSGGYEQYF.